Below are 15 T cell receptor beta chains sequenced from a single sample in a study of T cell changes during pregnancy in multiple sclerosis. Method: immunoSEQ multiplex PCR; TCRdb's copy keeps in-frame clones and lacks some. The sample has approximately 39,000 clones; 90% are singletons. Sequencing was performed on CD4+ T cells from peripheral blood mononuclear cells, taken in the second trimester of pregnancy. The receptor source for this set is a female donor with multiple sclerosis, enrolled in a pregnancy study.

The chain uses TRBV11-2 and TRBJ2-3; 7 nucleotides line up with TRBD2. This CDR3 comprises 14 residues. V shed 5 bases and J 1 base; nucleotides not matched to a gene: 3. Per the germline V gene, CDR1 is SGHAT and CDR2 is FQNNGV. For the CDR3, the DNA is TGTGCCAGCAGCCGGGGGGTGGGCACAGATACGCAGTATTTT. Amino acid sequence: CASSRGVGTDTQYF.

The rearrangement uses TRBV7-2 and TRBJ2-7, with 9 bases lining up with TRBD2. CDR3 length: 17 amino acids. The ends lost 2 bases at V and 7 bases at J; junction bases unmatched: 15. Per the germline V gene, CDR1 is SGHTA and CDR2 is FQGNSA. CDR3 in DNA: TGTGCCAGCAGCTTAAGATGGAGGGCTAGCGGGACGGGGGAGCAGTACTTC. Residues: CASSLRWRASGTGEQYF.

The chain recombines TRBV5-1 with TRBJ2-5; 7 nucleotides agree with TRBD2. The length of the CDR3 is 14 residues. Unmatched junction bases numbered 4, after V lost 0 bases and J lost 5 bases. Per the germline V gene, CDR1 is SGHRS and CDR2 is YFSETQ. CDR3 sequence (DNA): TGCGCCAGCAGCTTGGTAGCGGGCGAGGAGACCCAGTACTTC. This translates into CASSLVAGEETQYF.

The rearrangement uses TRBV2 and TRBJ1-4; possible D gene TRBD1, 5 bases. Germline V gene data show CDR1 as SNHLY and CDR2 as FYNNEI. V shed 6 bases and J shed 3 bases, with 14 bases lying between them. The CDR3 is 15 residues long. DNA for the CDR3: TGTGCCAGCAGCGCTACAGGCCCCGCTAATGAAAAACTGTTTTTT. This encodes CASSATGPANEKLFF.

The V gene is TRBV7-2, the J gene TRBJ1-4, with D tentatively TRBD1 (6 bases). Germline assignment: CDR1 SGHTA and CDR2 FQGNSA. This CDR3 is 15 amino acids long. The V end lost 1 base, the J end lost 7 bases, and 13 bases lay between the germline ends. The chain's CDR3 is CASSLGRGGGEKLFF. In DNA form, the CDR3 reads TGTGCCAGCAGCTTAGGTAGAGGGGGTGGTGAAAAACTGTTTTTT.

V is TRBV7-2 and J is TRBJ2-1; 7 bases align to TRBD2. The CDR3 extends over 14 amino acids. Germline V gene lookup returns CDR1 SGHTA and CDR2 FQGNSA. V lost 3 bases to trimming and J lost 5 bases; unmatched junction nucleotides: 4. DNA for the CDR3: TGTGCCAGCAGCTTGGCTAGCGGAAACAATGAGCAGTTCTTC. As protein: CASSLASGNNEQFF.

The rearrangement joins TRBV7-2 to TRBJ2-3; 16 positions agree with TRBD2. The CDR3 has 19 amino acids. CDR1 is SGHTA, CDR2 FQGNSA, per germline. V lost 5 bases and J lost 0; bases outside the gene matches: 8. The CDR3 loop reads CASSAGLAGGTTSTDTQYF. The CDR3 coding sequence is TGTGCCAGCAGCGCGGGACTAGCGGGAGGGACCACTAGCACAGATACGCAGTATTTT. The entire variable domain, with the rest obtained from reference TRBV7-2 and TRBJ2-3, is as follows: GAGVSQSPSNKVTEKGKDVELRCDPISGHTALYWYRQSLGQGLEFLIYFQGNSAPDKSGLPSDRFSAERTGGSVSTLTIQRTQQEDSAVYLCASSAGLAGGTTSTDTQYFGPGTRLTVL.

The CDR3: CASSLGGVAGNTEAFF. The CDR3, as DNA: TGTGCCAGCAGCTTGGGGGGGGTCGCTGGGAACACTGAAGCTTTCTTT. The V gene is TRBV5-4, the J gene TRBJ1-1, with a weak D call TRBD1 (5 bases). With 0 bases removed from V and 1 base from J, the gap between germline ends came to 13 bases. The length of the CDR3 is 16 residues. Looked up from germline, CDR1 is SGHNT and CDR2 is YYREEE (reference sequence).

This clone was recorded a few times. The genes are TRBV2 and TRBJ1-1, with 8 bases that match TRBD1. V lost 6 bases to trimming and J lost 6 bases; unmatched junction nucleotides: 3. CDR3 length: 12 amino acids. In germline, CDR1 is SNHLY, CDR2 FYNNEI. This CDR3 is CASSNRGAEAFF. Here the CDR3 DNA reads TGTGCCAGCAGCAACAGGGGGGCTGAAGCTTTCTTT.

The V call is TRBV7-9, the J call TRBJ2-3; D perhaps matches TRBD1 (9 bases). Looked up from germline, CDR1 is SEHNR and CDR2 is FQNEAQ (reference sequence). The CDR3 spans 17 residues. Trimming left V 5 bases short and J 3 bases short, with 21 bases between. The CDR3 is CASSRGGRTGVTDTQYF. The CDR3 region has the DNA TGTGCCAGCAGCCGCGGGGGGCGGACAGGGGTGACAGATACGCAGTATTTT.

This clone came up once. The J gene is TRBJ1-5, the V gene TRBV18, with TRBD1 identical over 9 bases. Germline V gene sequence: CDR1 KGHSH, CDR2 LQKENI. CDR3 size: 17 residues. V shed 1 base and J 6 bases; nucleotides not matched to a gene: 10. CDR3 sequence reads: CASSPRAKQGAGQPQHF. CDR3 DNA: TGTGCCAGCTCACCACGGGCTAAACAGGGGGCAGGTCAGCCCCAGCATTTT. Filled out from reference TRBV18 and TRBJ1-5, the complete variable domain reads NAGVMQNPRHLVRRRGQEARLRCSPMKGHSHVYWYRQLPEEGLKFMVYLQKENIIDESGMPKERFSAEFPKEGPSILRIQQVVRGDSAAYFCASSPRAKQGAGQPQHFGDGTRLSIL.

The chain links TRBV5-1 to TRBJ2-7; 8 bases line up with TRBD2. Germline values: CDR1 SGHRS, CDR2 YFSETQ. The CDR3 length is 14 residues. Trimming removed 6 bases from V and 5 bases from J; junction bases left unmatched: 10. The DNA of the CDR3 is TGCGCCAGCAAGGGCAGCGGGAGTTTCAACGAGCAGTACTTC. Its protein product is CASKGSGSFNEQYF.

The chain links TRBV9 to TRBJ2-1; the D gene is possibly TRBD2 (5 bases). Germline CDR1 SGDLS, CDR2 YYNGEE. CDR3 length: 14 amino acids. Trimming stripped 0 bases from V and 9 bases from J, with 13 bases between. CDR3 DNA sequence: TGTGCCAGCAGCGTAGGTGGCCTAGCAGGTGAGCAGTTCTTC. It translates to CASSVGGLAGEQFF.

This sequence joins TRBV5-1 and TRBJ2-7; tentatively, D is TRBD2 (6 bases). Per the germline V gene, CDR1 is SGHRS and CDR2 is YFSETQ. Trimming left V 4 bases short and J 7 bases short, with 18 bases between. The CDR3 sequence is 14 residues long. CDR3 bases: TGCGCCAGCAGCCAACTGGGACTCACGGGGGAGCAGTACTTC. Translated, it gives CASSQLGLTGEQYF.

The chain recombines TRBV6-1 with TRBJ1-1; 7 nucleotides line up with TRBD1. Germline V lookup: CDR1 MNHNS, CDR2 SASEGT. The ends lost 6 bases at V and 3 bases at J; junction bases unmatched: 10. The CDR3 is 15 amino acids. The CDR3 sequence is CASSYPQGFDTEAFF. The CDR3 nucleotides are TGTGCCAGCAGCTACCCACAGGGGTTCGACACTGAAGCTTTCTTT.